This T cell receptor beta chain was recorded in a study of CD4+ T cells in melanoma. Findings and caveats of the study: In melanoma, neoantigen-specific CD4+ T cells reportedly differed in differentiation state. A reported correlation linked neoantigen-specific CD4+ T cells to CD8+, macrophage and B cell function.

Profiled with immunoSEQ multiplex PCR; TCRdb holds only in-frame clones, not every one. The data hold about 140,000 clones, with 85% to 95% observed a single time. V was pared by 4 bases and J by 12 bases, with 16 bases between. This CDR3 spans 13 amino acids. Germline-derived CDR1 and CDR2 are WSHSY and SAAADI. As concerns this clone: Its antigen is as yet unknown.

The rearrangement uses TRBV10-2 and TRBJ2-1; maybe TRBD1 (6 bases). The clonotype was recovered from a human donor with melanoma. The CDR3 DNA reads TGCGCCAGCAGTGGCAAACAGGGTTTGGGGCAGTTCTTC. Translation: CASSGKQGLGQFF.